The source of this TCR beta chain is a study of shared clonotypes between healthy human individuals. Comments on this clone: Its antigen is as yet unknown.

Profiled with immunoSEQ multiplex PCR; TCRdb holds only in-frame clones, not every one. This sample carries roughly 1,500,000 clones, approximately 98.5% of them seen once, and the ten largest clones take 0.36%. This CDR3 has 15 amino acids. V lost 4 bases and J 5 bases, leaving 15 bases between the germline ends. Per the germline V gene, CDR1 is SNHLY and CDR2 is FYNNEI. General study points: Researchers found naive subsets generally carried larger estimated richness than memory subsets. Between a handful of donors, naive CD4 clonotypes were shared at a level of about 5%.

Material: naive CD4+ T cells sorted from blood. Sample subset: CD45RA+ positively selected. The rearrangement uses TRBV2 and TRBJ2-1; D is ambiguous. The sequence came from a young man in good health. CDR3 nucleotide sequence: TGTGCCAGCAGTGTAGAACAGAGAATAAACAATGAGCAGTTCTTC. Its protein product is CASSVEQRINNEQFF. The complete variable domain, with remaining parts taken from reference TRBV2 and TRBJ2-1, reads EPEVTQTPSHQVTQMGQEVILRCVPISNHLYFYWYRQILGQKVEFLVSFYNNEISEKSEIFDDQFSVERPDGSNFTLKIRSTKLEDSAMYFCASSVEQRINNEQFFGPGTRLTVL.